Listed here are 31 T cell receptor beta chains from one sample, sequenced in a study of T cell changes during pregnancy in multiple sclerosis. Using immunoSEQ multiplex PCR, the repertoire was profiled, and TCRdb retains in-frame clones only, with some absent. Of tens of thousands of clones listed, about nine tenths are singletons. The material was CD8+ T cells from peripheral blood mononuclear cells, obtained in the second trimester of pregnancy. These receptors all stem from a female donor with multiple sclerosis, enrolled in a pregnancy study.

The chain links TRBV5-5 to TRBJ1-5, with D possibly being TRBD1 (6 bases). CDR3 length: 13 amino acids. Germline CDR1 and CDR2: SGHKS and YYEKEE (reference sequence). Trimming removed 6 bases at V and 4 bases at J, with 11 bases between. The CDR3 DNA sequence: TGTGCCAGCACCGGGGGGCAGAATCAGCCCCAGCATTTT. Translation: CASTGGQNQPQHF.

J is TRBJ2-7 and V is TRBV4-1; D gene ambiguous. V lost 0 bases and J 2 bases, leaving 11 bases between the germline ends. CDR1 is MGHRA and CDR2 is YSYEKL in the germline V gene. CDR3 size: 15 residues. CDR3 coding DNA: TGCGCCAGCAGCCAAGATGAGGCACCTACCTACGAGCAGTACTTC. As protein: CASSQDEAPTYEQYF.

The CDR3 region is CASSAPGLESADTQYF. CDR3 nucleotides: TGTGCCAGCAGCGCACCGGGACTGGAAAGCGCAGATACGCAGTATTTT. The chain has TRBV9 and TRBJ2-3, with D maybe TRBD2 (6 bases). Per germline, CDR1 SGDLS and CDR2 YYNGEE. Trimming removed 3 bases from V and 4 bases from J, with 18 bases in between. This CDR3 contains 16 residues. The whole variable domain, remainder taken from reference TRBV9 and TRBJ2-3, is DSGVTQTPKHLITATGQRVTLRCSPRSGDLSVYWYQQSLDQGLQFLIQYYNGEERAKGNILERFSAQQFPDLHSELNLSSLELGDSALYFCASSAPGLESADTQYFGPGTRLTVL.

The rearrangement uses TRBV11-2 and TRBJ2-7; 8 bases agree with TRBD2. V was pared by 3 bases and J by 3 bases, with 7 bases of the junction left unmatched. Germline V gives CDR1 SGHAT, CDR2 FQNNGV. The CDR3 sequence is 15 residues long. CDR3 coding DNA: TGTGCCAGCAGCTTTGTTAGCGGGAAAATCTACGAGCAGTACTTC. Its protein product is CASSFVSGKIYEQYF.

Only a few counts were recorded for this clone. This chain connects TRBV13 to TRBJ2-7; no clear D. There are 15 residues in the CDR3. Between the trimmed V and J ends, which lost 0 bases and 4 bases, there was a span of 13 bases. CDR1 and CDR2 (germline): PRHDT, FYEKMQ (reference sequence). CDR3 sequence reads: CASSLGEEMSYEQYF. The CDR3 DNA reads TGTGCCAGCAGCTTAGGCGAGGAGATGTCTTACGAGCAGTACTTC.

This clone was seen a single time. The chain carries TRBV27 and TRBJ1-5; TRBD1 agrees at 7 bases. The CDR3 length is 14 residues. V trimming: 2 bases; J trimming: 4 bases; junction bases outside the gene matches: 2. The germline CDR1 and CDR2 sequences are MNHEY and SMNVEV (reference sequence). The CDR3, as DNA: TGTGCCAGCAGTTTAATGACAGGGAATCAGCCCCAGCATTTT. Its protein is CASSLMTGNQPQHF.

This clone appeared a single time. J is TRBJ2-2 and V is TRBV11-2, with D uncertain. This CDR3 has 16 amino acids. The germline gives CDR1 SGHAT, CDR2 FQNNGV. Trimming took off 3 bases at V and 4 bases at J, with 15 bases between the two ends. CDR3 sequence reads: CASSFMNDGLTGELFF. CDR3 sequence (DNA): TGTGCCAGCAGCTTTATGAATGATGGGCTCACCGGGGAGCTGTTTTTT.

This clone appeared once. The V call is TRBV27, the J call TRBJ2-3; a possible D gene is TRBD1 (7 bases). The germline gives CDR1 MNHEY, CDR2 SMNVEV (reference sequence). V gave up 6 bases and J gave up 2 bases, with 21 bases separating them. This CDR3 region has 17 residues. CDR3 DNA sequence: TGTGCCAGCAGGGGACTCCCGGACAGGTTTAACACAGATACGCAGTATTTT. Protein product: CASRGLPDRFNTDTQYF.

This rearrangement joins TRBV14 to TRBJ2-7; 9 nucleotides align to TRBD2. J was trimmed by 6 bases and V by 4 bases; bases with no gene match: 16. The length of the CDR3 is 17 residues. Germline assignment: CDR1 SGHDN and CDR2 FVKESK. CDR3 amino acids: CASSPKSGSGRFGEQYF. The CDR3 region has the DNA TGTGCCAGCAGCCCGAAGTCAGGTAGCGGGAGATTTGGCGAGCAGTACTTC.

This chain connects TRBV2 to TRBJ2-5, with 7 bases fitting TRBD1. CDR1 and CDR2 from the germline V gene are SNHLY and FYNNEI. V shed 5 bases, J shed 11 bases, and the junction held 23 bases outside the gene matches. CDR3 length: 17 amino acids. CDR3 sequence (DNA): TGTGCCAGCAGTACCAGTTCCGACAGGGCCTATACGAGTGAGCAGTACTTC. Translated: CASSTSSDRAYTSEQYF.

In its sample, this clone was seen a few times. The genes are TRBV4-2 and TRBJ2-1; 9 bases are a match to TRBD2. This CDR3 spans 20 amino acids. From germline, CDR1 is LGHNA and CDR2 YNFKEQ. J gave up 3 bases and V 0 bases, and 15 bases lay outside the gene matches. The CDR3 spells CASSQEGPQTSGEFYNEQFF. The CDR3 coding sequence is TGTGCCAGCAGCCAAGAAGGACCTCAGACTAGCGGAGAGTTCTACAATGAGCAGTTCTTC.

This chain links TRBV9 with TRBJ2-3, with 11 bases lining up with TRBD2. This CDR3 contains 17 residues. Losses at the gene ends were 0 bases for V and 2 bases for J; bases not matched to a gene: 5. CDR1 is SGDLS and CDR2 is YYNGEE in the germline V gene. CDR3 DNA sequence: TGTGCCAGCAGCGTAGTAGGGACTAGCGGCTTCACAGATACGCAGTATTTT. Its translation: CASSVVGTSGFTDTQYF.

This clone was observed a single time. The V call is TRBV19, the J call TRBJ2-5, with D perhaps matching TRBD2 (6 bases). Germline V gives CDR1 LNHDA, CDR2 SQIVND (reference sequence). The germline V and J ends were trimmed by 8 bases and 5 bases, with 18 bases remaining between them. The CDR3 extends over 14 amino acids. CDR3 loop: CASRPRGDRETQYF. The CDR3 region has the DNA TGTGCCAGTCGACCCCGCGGGGACCGCGAGACCCAGTACTTC.

The chain employs TRBV6-1 and TRBJ2-5, with 8 nucleotides matching TRBD1. Germline assignment: CDR1 MNHNS and CDR2 SASEGT. The CDR3 loop spans 14 amino acids. The V gene end was trimmed by 6 bases and the J gene end by 5 bases; junction bases not matched to a gene: 8. The CDR3 sequence is CASRDGQGPETQYF. DNA of the CDR3: TGTGCCAGCAGGGATGGACAGGGTCCGGAGACCCAGTACTTC.

The chain uses TRBV27 and TRBJ1-1, with D possibly being TRBD1 (6 bases). The V end was cut by 8 bases, the J end by 4 bases, with 14 bases between. Per germline, CDR1 MNHEY and CDR2 SMNVEV (reference sequence). The CDR3 consists of 13 residues. CDR3 coding DNA: TGTGCCAGCCGATTTCAGGGGAGCACTGAAGCTTTCTTT. Protein: CASRFQGSTEAFF.

The CDR3 spells CASSLFAGTTYEQYF. DNA of the CDR3: TGTGCCAGCAGTTTATTTGCAGGGACTACCTACGAGCAGTACTTC. The rearrangement links TRBV27 to TRBJ2-7; TRBD2 agrees at 7 bases. V trimming: 1 base; J trimming: 2 bases; junction bases outside the gene matches: 5. CDR1 MNHEY and CDR2 SMNVEV come from the germline V gene (reference sequence). This CDR3 has 15 amino acids.

This chain joins TRBV27 and TRBJ1-4; 8 positions agree with TRBD1. Looked up from germline, CDR1 is MNHEY and CDR2 is SMNVEV (reference sequence). This CDR3 region has 17 residues. Unmatched junction bases numbered 15, after V lost 5 bases and J lost 7 bases. CDR3 amino acids: CASSPLMSRGPGEKLFF. The CDR3 DNA reads TGTGCCAGCAGTCCCTTGATGAGCAGGGGGCCAGGTGAAAAACTGTTTTTT.

J is TRBJ2-5 and V is TRBV7-9; 9 bases map to TRBD2. J lost 1 base, V lost 3 bases, and 3 bases had no gene match. Germline V gene data show CDR1 as SEHNR and CDR2 as FQNEAQ (reference sequence). This CDR3 has 15 amino acids. CDR3 loop: CASSLASGTQETQYF. The CDR3 bases are TGTGCCAGCAGCTTGGCTAGCGGGACCCAAGAGACCCAGTACTTC.

The chain is built from TRBV5-1 and TRBJ1-2; possible D gene TRBD1, 6 bases. Trimming took 4 bases from V and 6 from J, leaving 16 bases between them. The CDR3 is 14 residues long. CDR1 and CDR2 (germline): SGHRS, YFSETQ. CDR3 coding DNA: TGCGCCAGCAGCCCGGGGGGCACCACCGATGGCTACACCTTC. This gives the protein CASSPGGTTDGYTF.

The V gene is TRBV4-1, the J gene TRBJ2-1; no firm D call. Germline CDR1 reads MGHRA; CDR2 reads YSYEKL. V was shortened by 0 bases and J by 2 bases, with 17 bases between the two germline ends. The CDR3 is 18 amino acids. The CDR3, as DNA: TGCGCCAGCAGCCAAGATCGTGAAGGAGTTAAGCCCTACAATGAGCAGTTCTTC. It yields the protein CASSQDREGVKPYNEQFF.

This clone occurred once. The chain couples TRBV7-9 to TRBJ2-7; possible D gene TRBD2, 6 bases. CDR1 SEHNR and CDR2 FQNEAQ come from the germline V gene (reference sequence). CDR3 length: 15 residues. Trimming took 4 bases from V and 2 from J, leaving 15 bases between them. CDR3 amino acids: CASSSPGDSTYEQYF. Here the CDR3 DNA reads TGTGCCAGCAGCTCCCCGGGAGACTCAACCTACGAGCAGTACTTC.

The chain recombines TRBV11-2 with TRBJ1-2, with 7 positions matching TRBD1. This CDR3 is 15 amino acids long. Germline V gene sequence: CDR1 SGHAT, CDR2 FQNNGV. The junction had 6 bases not matched to a gene; V was cut back by 3 bases and J by 2 bases. CDR3 in DNA: TGTGCCAGCAGCTTGGGTCAGGGGGTCAACTATGGCTACACCTTC. This sequence encodes CASSLGQGVNYGYTF. The complete variable domain, with remaining parts taken from reference TRBV11-2 and TRBJ1-2, reads EAGVAQSPRYKIIEKRQSVAFWCNPISGHATLYWYQQILGQGPKLLIQFQNNGVVDDSQLPKDRFSAERLKGVDSTLKIQPAKLEDSAVYLCASSLGQGVNYGYTFGSGTRLTVV.

The gene calls are TRBV6-5 and TRBJ2-7; 8 bases are a match to TRBD2. The CDR3 sequence is 13 residues long. Germline CDR1 reads MNHEY; CDR2 reads SVGAGI. The ends lost 6 bases at V and 1 base at J; junction bases unmatched: 2. CDR3 residues: CASRLAASYEQYF. The DNA of the CDR3 is TGTGCCAGCAGACTAGCGGCATCCTACGAGCAGTACTTC.

The chain links TRBV4-1 to TRBJ2-2; 7 bases align to TRBD1. This CDR3 comprises 14 residues. J lost 0 bases, V lost 5 bases, and 0 bases had no gene match. The germline gives CDR1 MGHRA, CDR2 YSYEKL. DNA of the CDR3: TGCGCCAGCAGCGGGACAGCGAACACCGGGGAGCTGTTTTTT. Amino acids: CASSGTANTGELFF.

The genes are TRBV11-2 and TRBJ1-3; the D gene is possibly TRBD1 (6 bases). Germline CDR1 is SGHAT and CDR2 is FQNNGV. This CDR3 region has 18 residues. Trimming cost V 5 bases and J 8 bases, with 28 bases left between them. The CDR3, as DNA: TGTGCCAGCAGCCCACTGACCCCCGACAGGATTATTACGGACACCATATATTTT. This sequence encodes CASSPLTPDRIITDTIYF.

The chain employs TRBV27 and TRBJ2-7; the D gene is possibly TRBD1 (5 bases). Trimming left V 6 bases short and J 5 bases short, with 17 bases between. The CDR3 runs 14 residues. Germline loops: CDR1 MNHEY, CDR2 SMNVEV (reference sequence). CDR3 in amino acids: CASSLTVGLHEQYF. DNA of the CDR3: TGTGCCAGCAGCCTAACGGTGGGGCTCCACGAGCAGTACTTC.

This chain links TRBV5-1 with TRBJ2-1, with a tentative D call TRBD2 (5 bases). The V gene lost 3 bases and the J gene lost 7 bases, with 14 bases spanning the gap. CDR1 and CDR2 from the germline V gene are SGHRS and YFSETQ. The CDR3 is 14 residues long. CDR3 nucleotide sequence: TGCGCCAGCAGCTCCTCTGGCTGGGAGAATGAGCAGTTCTTC. Its protein product is CASSSSGWENEQFF.

The chain links TRBV7-2 to TRBJ1-3; tentative D call: TRBD1 (5 bases). This CDR3 contains 17 residues. Germline V gives CDR1 SGHTA, CDR2 FQGNSA. The V end was cut by 5 bases, the J end by 4 bases, with 21 bases between. CDR3 DNA sequence: TGTGCCAGCAGCCTCAATGGGGGGGATGGGTGGGGAAACACCATATATTTT. It yields the protein CASSLNGGDGWGNTIYF.

This rearrangement joins TRBV5-6 to TRBJ2-5, with 10 bases lining up with TRBD2. The CDR3 sequence is 17 residues long. With 0 bases clipped from V and 4 bases from J, the junction kept 9 bases outside the gene matches. Germline CDR1 reads SGHDT; CDR2 reads YYEEEE. In DNA form, the CDR3 reads TGTGCCAGCAGCTTGGTTGCCGGGACTAGCGAGGTAGAGACCCAGTACTTC. The encoded protein is CASSLVAGTSEVETQYF.

The chain joins TRBV6-1 to TRBJ2-7, with D maybe TRBD1 (5 bases). CDR1 MNHNS and CDR2 SASEGT come from the germline V gene. Trimming left V 2 bases short and J 3 bases short, with 11 bases between. There are 14 residues in the CDR3. CDR3 DNA: TGTGCCAGCAGTGAACTTGGCAGGGACTACGAGCAGTACTTC. It is translated as CASSELGRDYEQYF.

The chain recombines TRBV30 with TRBJ1-3, with D unresolved. CDR3 length: 12 amino acids. Trimming took 6 bases from V and 8 from J, leaving 14 bases between them. Germline-derived CDR1 and CDR2 are GTSNPN and SVGIG (reference sequence). The CDR3 nucleotides read TGTGCCTGTCTAGGACCAGCGGACACCATATATTTT. It encodes CACLGPADTIYF.